This T cell receptor beta chain was found in a study of glioma-infiltrating T cells. Broader study findings: Tissue and blood shared very few CDR3 sequences. Above-expected tissue-blood divergence occurred in all gliomas, most in low-grade ones.

The CDR3 consists of 17 residues. In germline, CDR1 is SGHVS, CDR2 FNYEAQ. V was cut by 0 bases and J by 2 bases, with 15 bases left in between. The iRepertoire nested amplicon-rescue multiplex PCR amplified TCR alpha and beta CDR3s from RNA. Tissue mRNA or PBMC total RNA, roughly 85-450 ng, went into one-step reverse transcription and amplification. MiXCR, run by TCRdb on the multiplex PCR reads, gives a single entry per CDR3 protein. The data show about 140,000 distinct CDR3 sequences, roughly two fifths seen once. Concerning this clonotype itself: Its specificity is not known.

This receptor was obtained from a human donor with low-grade glioma or glioblastoma, undergoing nonglioma brain surgery, or in good health (not recorded which). The specimen was glioma tissue, nonneoplastic brain tissue, or PBMCs (not recorded which). The rearrangement links TRBV7-6 to TRBJ2-3; D tentatively fits TRBD1 or TRBD2 (5 bases each). The CDR3 coding sequence is TGTGCCAGCAGCTTAGCAGGAACGGGGCTCTCCACAGATACGCAGTATTTT. It yields the protein CASSLAGTGLSTDTQYF. Full variable domain (rest looked up from reference TRBV7-6 and TRBJ2-3): GAGVSQSPRYKVTKRGQDVALRCDPISGHVSLYWYRQALGQGPEFLTYFNYEAQQDKSGLPNDRFSAERPEGSISTLTIQRTEQRDSAMYRCASSLAGTGLSTDTQYFGPGTRLTVL.